One T cell receptor beta chain is described in this entry. Its recognized antigen is unknown. Nothing much larger sits one base from this clone, and base qualities are not available. Libraries were constructed by the immunoSEQ multiplex PCR assay. For the multiplex PCR, a mixture combining 60 forward primers for TCR Vbeta segments and 13 reverse primers for TCR Jbeta segments was used. Amplification of the CDR3 region of rearranged TCR beta genes was performed with a multiplex PCR assay on genomic DNA. Amplified TCR beta libraries were sequenced as 87-base-pair reads on the Illumina HiSeq System. On the study's bioinformatics: A later analysis tallied roughly 78 million unique TCR beta chains across the approximately 670 repertoires, and about 10 million of those chains were shared by two or more donors. A nearest-neighbor algorithm error-corrected the raw reads and collapsed the reads into unique sequences, merging closely related sequences to remove PCR and sequencing errors. CDR3 sequences were aligned to IMGT reference sequences to assign V, D and J gene segments. For a sequence to be retained, a match of at least six nucleotides was required to both a V gene segment and a J gene segment. Rearrangements were called productive when the CDR3 lacked stop codons and stayed in frame with V and J; all others were non-productive. CDR3 was defined according to IMGT convention as the region running from the second conserved V-encoded cysteine to the conserved J-encoded phenylalanine. In an earlier analysis of approximately 590 of the donors, sequences lacking an unambiguous match to a single V gene segment were excluded. An earlier analysis of 550 to 650 of the donors classified V segments as functional when productive rearrangements were above 56.7% and as segregating when the standard deviation between donors was above 5%. To diagnose cytomegalovirus status from the catalog of TCR beta chain sequences, a statistical classification framework was built. In a later analysis, TCR nucleotide sequences were compared against IMGT/GENE-DB human TR gene sequences so that V and J genes could be assigned. Using the TCRdist pipeline, a later analysis assigned CDR3 sequences along with most-parsimonious VDJ recombination scenarios. In a later analysis, each TCR beta chain was defined by its CDR3 amino acid sequence together with its V-gene family, and reads lacking a unique V-gene family were excluded. A later analysis removed 500 to 600 highly shared, low-generation-probability nucleotide sequences to deal with suspected cross-contamination and a sequencing artifact. For each public chain, a later analysis derived a clonal expansion index from normalized ranks of inferred template counts within each repertoire. A later analysis computed generation probabilities with a VDJ recombination model fitted to out-of-frame rearrangements, and checked the results against IGoR. In a later analysis, TCR-TCR, TCR-HLA and TCR-CMV co-occurrence was scored with hypergeometric tests, and a repertoire-size bias correction was applied to TCR pairs. A later analysis estimated false discovery rates by permuting HLA or CMV assignments 20 times. In a later analysis, co-occurring TCRs were grouped with DBSCAN, and TCRdist sequence similarity was added when clustering was performed within HLA-allele-positive subsets. Repertoires with fewer than 30,000 or more than 120,000 public chains, plus five repertoires with anomalous nucleotide sharing, were excluded from co-occurrence clustering. The source is immuneACCESS, and TCRdb retained only in-frame sequences with V and J called. Part of the clones is not carried over; for the studies checked, unresolved V genes explain less than half of this, and the remainder is unexplained. That table supplies the V and J calls and clone size; D and trimming were determined from the DNA. This sample is represented by about 160,000 clones; approximately 84% of them were singletons. The ten top clones hold 6.3% of the sample.

CDR1 and CDR2 were assigned from the germline V gene as SGHTA and FQGNSA. Deletion took 7 bases off V and 4 bases off J, with a span of 16 bases between the germline ends. CDR3 length: 14 amino acids, cysteine to phenylalanine. CDR3 DNA is the only sequence kept; it has 42 bases, read in frame from the first base. The cohort was made up of around 720 healthy bone marrow donors. All cohort members were sampled while nominally healthy, although unrecorded immune exposures were likely present. The donor was CMV seropositive and was included in the group of some 290 seropositive cohort members. Every donor gave a peripheral blood sample, and the peripheral blood mononuclear cells from that sample were used for TCR beta sequencing. The Qiagen DNeasy Blood Extraction Kit was used to extract genomic DNA from the blood cell samples. This specimen belongs to a study of cytomegalovirus exposure and HLA in healthy donors (TCRdb year 2017). With respect to the entire study: According to an earlier analysis of 550 to 750 of the donors, about 179 million T cells yielded some 110 million unique TCR beta sequences and around 280 Gb of sequence data. The study combined high-throughput TCR immunosequencing, statistical association of individual TCRs with disease status, and machine learning to predict cytomegalovirus infection status. Genome-wide SNP genotypes for about 55% of the roughly 670 donors were used in a later genetic analysis, which treated that subset as a discovery cohort. To decide whether each TCR beta V gene segment behaved as functional or pseudogenic, an earlier analysis of nearly 600 of the donors relied on high-throughput TCR beta sequencing. The study aimed to test whether signatures of past pathogen exposure could be identified by cataloging public T cell receptors. Donor age, sex, ethnicity and CMV serostatus were compiled alongside the repertoire data. HLA typing included class I and class II loci at four-digit resolution. The T cell repertoires of 550 to 850 subjects were profiled by immunosequencing and related to cytomegalovirus serostatus. The later analysis used no new phenotypic data to find candidate immune exposures, relying instead on TCR beta sequences and their occurrence across donors. The genetic ancestry cluster associated with self-reported Caucasian donors included over 65% of the roughly 410 genotyped donors. Every repertoire in the discovery cohort had been generated on one and the same sequencing platform. Across roughly 420 genotyped donors of the cohort, an average of approximately 200,000 unique TCR beta nucleotide sequences per donor were sequenced, and around 20% of those sequences were non-productive. Five DR-DQ haplotypes were handled as single units for association and clustering, since linkage in the cohort was strong. Roughly 300 gigabases of sequencing data and around 85 million unique TCR sequences made up an early release that covered roughly 670 HLA-typed donors. A separate validation cohort of approximately 120 different subjects was used in addition to the roughly 720-subject first cohort. A later analysis re-analyzed previously published TCR beta repertoires from roughly 690 donors and added high-resolution HLA genotyping to study TCR occurrence patterns. Typing coverage differed by locus: A, B, C, DRB1 and DQB1 were typed in roughly 629-640 donors, DQA1 in around 500, DPA1 in around 600, and DPB1 in about 450.

The study at large found these results: Because HLA typing was unavailable for some donors at each locus, only the typed subset was used in association tests. In a later analysis, over 15,000 TCR beta sequences were associated with specific HLA alleles at a false discovery rate of 0.05. According to a later analysis, TCR association rates differed among HLA loci, with DRB1 alleles showing the most associated TCRs and HLA-C alleles showing the fewest. In a later genetic analysis, a missense DCLRE1C variant was associated with V-gene and J-gene trimming of TCR beta chains, and the association was replicated in an independent cohort. The sequencing pipeline was judged likely to have produced a cluster of highly shared sequence variants as a technical artifact. A further reported finding was that TCR beta sequences accurately predicted the HLA-A and HLA-B alleles for most subjects in the first cohort. According to a later analysis, parvovirus B19, influenza, CMV and Epstein-Barr virus appeared linked to several top co-occurrence clusters. In a later analysis, HLA-associated TCR beta chains were found to be more clonally expanded and to have lower generation probabilities than equally common non-associated chains. Most TCR sequences were seen in very few donors, while some public TCRs were found in many individuals. A later genetic analysis reported fewer N-insertions in productive TCRs among donors in an Asian-associated ancestry cluster than the roughly 640-donor mean. The cohort was sequenced for TCR beta chains only, and without alpha or paired-chain data the features that could be detected were limited. In a later analysis, most CMV-associated TCR beta chains were found to appear HLA-restricted, with HLA associations seemingly driven largely by CMV exposure. The authors suggested that the approach could potentially be extended to other disease states and immunological phenotypes. In an earlier analysis of roughly 560 of the donors, most TCR beta V segments were observed in productive rearrangements about 90% or about 30% of the time, broadly matching IMGT annotations. Linkage disequilibrium might explain the correlated functional status among segregating V segments, but an unknown experimental factor could not be excluded. The classifier was reported to diagnose cytomegalovirus status with high specificity and sensitivity in both the original and validation cohorts. The study gave a list of 150 to 200 TCR beta chains associated with cytomegalovirus. Sequencing depth was assumed to be roughly uniform across donors in the presence/absence analyses, though that assumption may not hold. Some IMGT-functional V segments, including TRBV6-2 and TRBV6-3, could not be told apart with the 87-base-pair reads, so those segments were excluded. CMV serostatus was the only immune exposure information available for the cohort. Strong co-occurrence of HLA alleles, especially DR and DQ, made assigning TCR associations to individual alleles difficult. The earlier analysis of some 560 of the donors excluded approximately 15 rarely observed V segments, including chromosome 9 orphons, because counts were too low. In vitro tests confirmed that three of the cytomegalovirus-associated TCR beta chains recognize cytomegalovirus antigens.

The TCR comes from a male donor in good health and CMV-seropositive. Sequenced: PBMCs. The chain employs TRBV7-2 and TRBJ2-5; a weak D assignment points to TRBD2 (6 bases agree). This receptor carries the CDR3 CASTTWRGGETQYF. The DNA sequence reads TGTGCCAGCACCACGTGGAGGGGCGGAGAGACCCAGTACTTC.